This T cell receptor beta chain was recovered during a study of T-cell reconstitution after alpha-beta-depleted transplantation in children. Construction of the TCRbeta library involved unique molecular identifiers. MiXCR was run by TCRdb on the PCR reads, yielding one entry per CDR3 protein. The table records some 200,000 distinct CDR3 sequences, around 5.9% of them present only once. On this clonotype: What it binds is not known.

Study outcomes and limitations: About two months after transplant, alpha-beta T cells reportedly came from several hundred expanded graft clones.

Source: PBMCs, taken before TCRalphabeta/CD19-depleted stem cell transplant. This receptor was taken from a girl in the first two years of life with combined immunodeficiency, due to receive a stem cell transplant.

CDR3 DNA sequence: TGCGCCAGCAGCTTGGGACGGAGATATGGCTACACCTTC. Translating gives CASSLGRRYGYTF. The rearrangement uses TRBV5-1 and TRBJ1-2; D gene unclear. The CDR3 is 13 residues long. CDR1 and CDR2 (germline): SGHRS, YFSETQ. Deletions cut 0 bases from V and 5 bases from J, with 8 bases between.